Shown below are 10 T cell receptor beta chains from a single sample sequenced in a study of blood T cells in healthy people across ages. It was with a sample-barcoded 5' primer and a J-beta primer mix that a second PCR of roughly 6 to 12 cycles was run. TCRdb re-analysed the 5' RACE reads in MiXCR, keeping a single row per CDR3 protein. Of 800,000 or so distinct CDR3 sequences in the sample, 60% to 80% were seen once. The specimen sequenced was blood. The receptors come from a man aged 25 to 40 in good health.

The V and J genes are TRBV14 and TRBJ2-7, with D perhaps being TRBD1 or TRBD2 (5 bases each). With 8 bases removed from V and 4 bases from J, the gap between germline ends came to 18 bases. Germline V gene sequence: CDR1 SGHDN, CDR2 FVKESK. The length of the CDR3 is 14 residues. As DNA, the CDR3 is TGTGCCAGCGCTCCTTGGGGGATGGGGTACGAGCAGTACTTC. Translated, it gives CASAPWGMGYEQYF.

The J gene is TRBJ2-5, the V gene TRBV4-3; TRBD1 aligns across 7 bases. The end of the DNA aligns better with TRBJ2-7, so the J call may be wrong. Germline CDR1 reads LGHNA; CDR2 reads YSLEER. The length of the CDR3 is 14 residues. Here the CDR3 reads CASGLRQGSIEQYF. For the CDR3, the DNA is TGCGCCAGCGGCCTAAGACAGGGCTCCATCGAGCAGTACTTC.

The rearrangement joins TRBV7-9 to TRBJ2-3; possibly TRBD2 for D (6 bases). Germline V gene sequence: CDR1 SEHNR, CDR2 FQNEAQ (reference sequence). This CDR3 region has 14 residues. V lost 3 bases to trimming and J lost 2 bases, with 9 bases between them. The CDR3: CASSLDYNTDTQYF. CDR3 coding DNA: TGTGCCAGCAGCTTGGACTACAACACAGATACGCAGTATTTT.

The gene calls are TRBV3-1 and TRBJ2-1; TRBD2 agrees at 14 bases. Germline V CDR1 and CDR2: LGHDT, YNNKEL (reference sequence). This CDR3 comprises 18 residues. Unmatched junction bases numbered 8, after V lost 5 bases and J lost 2 bases. CDR3 nucleotide sequence: TGTGCCAGCAGCTACGGGACTAGCGGGGGTCCAACCTACAATGAGCAGTTCTTC. It yields the protein CASSYGTSGGPTYNEQFF.

The CDR3 loop reads CASSGPLHNEQFF. CDR3 nucleotide sequence: TGTGCCAGCAGCGGCCCCCTTCACAATGAGCAGTTCTTC. V is TRBV7-3 and J is TRBJ2-1; D call uncertain. Germline V gene lookup returns CDR1 SGHTA and CDR2 FQGTGA. The CDR3 contains 13 residues. V shed 5 bases and J shed 5 bases, with 10 bases lying between them. Supplemented by reference TRBV7-3 and TRBJ2-1, the full variable domain reads GAGVSQTPSNKVTEKGKYVELRCDPISGHTALYWYRQSLGQGPEFLIYFQGTGAADDSGLPNDRFFAVRPEGSVSTLKIQRTERGDSAVYLCASSGPLHNEQFFGPGTRLTVL.

This clonotype was counted between two and nine times. Being one base from a much bigger clone, this may be a read error. The chain carries TRBV7-2 and TRBJ2-1, with D perhaps TRBD2 (5 bases). The J call could be wrong; TRBJ2-7 is a better fit for the DNA end. Germline V CDR1 and CDR2: SGHTA, FQGNSA. The CDR3 has 14 residues. This chain's CDR3 is CAVRSGISYNEQYF. CDR3 bases: TGTGCAGTTAGGTCGGGGATCTCCTACAATGAGCAGTACTTC.

The chain carries TRBV7-8 and TRBJ2-7; the D is unclear. The V gene's germline CDR1 is SGHVS and CDR2 FQNEAQ. The CDR3 covers 12 residues. V lost 1 base and J 6 bases, leaving 7 bases between the germline ends. The CDR3 coding sequence is TGTGCCAGCAGCTTAGGGACCTTCGAGCAGTACTTC. Translated, it gives CASSLGTFEQYF.

The rearrangement joins TRBV16 to TRBJ1-5; D not resolved. The germline gives CDR1 KGHSY, CDR2 FQNENV. This CDR3 is 14 amino acids long. Trimming left V 0 bases short and J 7 bases short, with 10 bases between. CDR3 sequence: CASSQSSSRQPQHF. Written as DNA, the CDR3 is TGTGCCAGCAGCCAATCCTCATCGAGGCAGCCCCAGCATTTT.

This clonotype came up a few times. The chain couples TRBV6-5 to TRBJ2-5; D is possibly TRBD2 (5 bases). V was pared by 2 bases and J by 6 bases, with 10 bases between. CDR1 and CDR2 (germline): MNHEY, SVGAGI. This CDR3 comprises 13 residues. CDR3 nucleotides: TGTGCCAGCAGTTACGAACTAGGGAAGACCCAGTACTTC. Translated, it gives CASSYELGKTQYF.

The chain is built from TRBV5-1 and TRBJ2-5; D might be TRBD2 (5 bases). Germline-derived CDR1 and CDR2 are SGHRS and YFSETQ. The CDR3 has 13 amino acids. Trimming left V 6 bases short and J 5 bases short, with 14 bases between. CDR3 loop: CASNIGREETQYF. DNA for the CDR3: TGCGCCAGCAATATAGGGAGAGAGGAGACCCAGTACTTC.